Presented here are 14 T cell receptor beta chains from one specimen sequenced in a study of blood T cells in healthy people across ages. It was with a sample-barcoded 5' primer and a J-beta primer mix that a second PCR of about 6 to 12 cycles was run. TCRdb called the 5' RACE reads again in MiXCR, with one record for every CDR3 protein. The sample records hundreds of thousands of distinct CDR3 sequences, roughly 30% being singletons. The sample taken for sequencing was blood. The source is a woman of 80 years or more in good health.

V and J are TRBV20-1 and TRBJ2-4; 8 bases line up with TRBD2. The DNA matches TRBJ2-7 better at its end, which makes the J call doubtful. The CDR3 contains 13 residues. Germline V lookup: CDR1 DFQATT, CDR2 SNEGSKA (reference sequence). The CDR3 DNA follows: TGCAGTGCCGAGGGACTAGGGGCCTACGAGCAGTACTTC. Its translation: CSAEGLGAYEQYF.

J is TRBJ2-3 and V is TRBV5-5; D possibly corresponds to TRBD1 (6 bases). V dropped 3 bases and J dropped 3 bases, with 11 bases sitting between them. CDR1 and CDR2 (germline): SGHKS, YYEKEE (reference sequence). This CDR3 spans 14 amino acids. This CDR3 reads CASSSDRKTDTQYF. The CDR3 region has the DNA TGTGCCAGCAGCTCCGACAGGAAAACAGATACGCAGTATTTT.

The table lists this clonotype with many counts. The chain couples TRBV5-1 to TRBJ2-7; 9 bases are shared with TRBD1. There are 16 residues in the CDR3. CDR1 SGHRS and CDR2 YFSETQ come from the germline V gene. Germline trimming cut 4 bases from V and 6 bases from J; bases unmatched to any gene: 14. In DNA form, the CDR3 reads TGCGCCAGCAGCCCCCAACCCGGGACAGGGCTCGCCGAGCAGTACTTC. Translation: CASSPQPGTGLAEQYF.

A remark on this clonotype: This may come from a read error, since a much larger clone is one base off. The V and J genes are TRBV5-1 and TRBJ2-2, with D possibly being TRBD1 (6 bases). The CDR3 extends over 16 amino acids. CDR1 and CDR2 (germline): SGHRS, YFSETQ. V lost 1 base to trimming and J lost 3 bases, with 13 bases between them. The CDR3 region is CASSLTGGQYTGELFF. The CDR3 DNA sequence: TGCGCCAGCAGCTTGACAGGAGGACAGTACACCGGGGAGCTGTTTTTT.

This clonotype was seen ten or more times. The V call is TRBV11-2, the J call TRBJ2-7; D possibly corresponds to TRBD1 (5 bases). This CDR3 contains 14 residues. CDR1 is SGHAT, CDR2 FQNNGV, per germline. Trimming stripped 2 bases from V and 7 bases from J, with 15 bases between. DNA of the CDR3: TGTGCCAGCAGCTTATCGCAAGGGGCGTGGGAGCAGTACTTC. This codes for CASSLSQGAWEQYF.

The J gene is TRBJ2-3, the V gene TRBV4-1; D could derive from TRBD1 or TRBD2 (5 bases each). The length of the CDR3 is 15 residues. V was pared by 1 base and J by 5 bases, with 13 bases between. The germline CDR1 and CDR2 sequences are MGHRA and YSYEKL. DNA of the CDR3: TGCGCCAGCAGCCAAGGGGACCCTTGGGGAGATACGCAGTATTTT. It translates to CASSQGDPWGDTQYF.

This rearrangement joins TRBV5-6 to TRBJ2-1; weak D call: TRBD1 (6 bases). CDR3 length equals 14 residues. CDR1 is SGHDT, CDR2 YYEEEE, per germline. V lost 0 bases, J lost 8 bases, and 12 bases lay in between. DNA of the CDR3: TGTGCCAGCAGCTTGGAAACAGGGTATGATGAGCAGTTCTTC. Translated: CASSLETGYDEQFF.

A note on this clonotype: Sequence at one end of the junction differs from germline and may be a read error. The V call is TRBV5-1, the J call TRBJ2-3; 7 positions match TRBD2. CDR1 SGHRS and CDR2 YFSETQ come from the germline V gene. The CDR3 totals 13 residues. The CDR3 coding sequence is TGCGCCAGCAGCCCGGGGGGAGGAAGAACGCGGTATTTT. Amino acid sequence: CASSPGGGRTRYF. Using reference TRBV5-1 and TRBJ2-3 for the parts outside the CDR3, the full variable domain is KAGVTQTPRYLIKTRGQQVTLSCSPISGHRSVSWYQQTPGQGLQFLFEYFSETQRNKGNFPGRFSGRQFSNSRSEMNVSTLELGDSALYLCASSPGGGRTRYFGPGTRLTVL.

This clonotype was counted at least ten times. The chain recombines TRBV29-1 with TRBJ2-6, with 11 bases matching TRBD1. In germline, CDR1 is SQVTM, CDR2 ANQGSEA. The trim removed 4 bases at V and 2 bases at J, leaving 1 base unmatched. The CDR3 runs 15 residues. CDR3 amino acids: CSVGTGGAGANVLTF. The CDR3 region has the DNA TGCAGCGTTGGGACAGGGGGCGCTGGGGCCAACGTCCTGACTTTC.

The V call is TRBV7-6, the J call TRBJ2-5, with 7 nucleotides matching TRBD1. Looked up from germline, CDR1 is SGHVS and CDR2 is FNYEAQ. The J segment lost 0 bases and the V segment lost 3 bases, leaving 7 bases of the junction unmatched. There are 16 residues in the CDR3. The CDR3 DNA sequence: TGTGCCAGCAGCTTCTTCGGACAGGCGAACCAAGAGACCCAGTACTTC. Its translation is CASSFFGQANQETQYF.

This clonotype appeared many times. The chain recombines TRBV5-1 with TRBJ2-5, with D hard to call. This CDR3 region has 12 residues. V lost 0 bases and J 7 bases, leaving 7 bases between the germline ends. Germline CDR1 SGHRS, CDR2 YFSETQ. CDR3 sequence (DNA): TGCGCCAGCAGCTTGGATTGGGTGACCCAGTACTTC. Protein: CASSLDWVTQYF. The variable domain in full, completed from reference TRBV5-1 and TRBJ2-5, reads KAGVTQTPRYLIKTRGQQVTLSCSPISGHRSVSWYQQTPGQGLQFLFEYFSETQRNKGNFPGRFSGRQFSNSRSEMNVSTLELGDSALYLCASSLDWVTQYFGPGTRLLVL.

This clonotype was picked up many times. The chain combines TRBV11-2 with TRBJ2-1, with D possibly being TRBD2 (5 bases). Trimming shortened V by 5 bases and J by 6 bases, and 11 bases separated the two germline ends. This CDR3 contains 13 residues. Germline CDR1 is SGHAT and CDR2 is FQNNGV. CDR3 sequence: CASSPERTNEQFF. The DNA of the CDR3 is TGTGCCAGCAGCCCCGAGCGGACCAATGAGCAGTTCTTC.

The chain joins TRBV5-1 to TRBJ1-1; TRBD1 agrees at 9 bases. The CDR3 extends over 14 amino acids. Germline CDR1 and CDR2: SGHRS and YFSETQ. The V gene end was trimmed by 3 bases and the J gene end by 10 bases; junction bases not matched to a gene: 10. The CDR3 nucleotides read TGCGCCAGCAGCTGGGGACAGGGAGGGGGCGCAGCTTTCTTT. It specifies CASSWGQGGGAAFF.

A remark on this clonotype: A much more abundant neighbour one base away suggests this may be a read error. Because the CDR3 is missing its conserved closing phenylalanine or tryptophan, this is likely a read error. V and J are TRBV24-1 and TRBJ2-1; the D gene could be TRBD1 or TRBD2 (5 bases each). The V end lost 5 bases, the J end lost 8 bases, and 15 bases lay between the germline ends. Germline loops: CDR1 KGHDR, CDR2 SFDVKD. This CDR3 comprises 14 residues. The DNA for the CDR3 is TGTGCCACCAGTGCCGGAACTAGGGGCCATGAGCAGTTCTGC. Translation: CATSAGTRGHEQFC.